Detailed here is one TCR beta chain. Repertoires were generated with immunoSEQ multiplex PCR, while TCRdb's copy carries only in-frame clones and drops some. The sample consists of about 51,000 clones, over 75% of them appearing once. This sample stems from a study of OX40 agonist ivuxolimab in advanced cancers. Germline values: CDR1 SGHRS, CDR2 YFSETQ. The CDR3 consists of 14 residues. V was shortened by 3 bases and J by 4 bases, with 12 bases between the two germline ends. The rearrangement links TRBV5-1 to TRBJ2-3; D is perhaps TRBD1 or TRBD2 (5 bases each). This clonotype was sampled from an adult with an advanced solid tumor such as melanoma, head and neck, liver or kidney cancer. This specimen was CD4+ or CD8+ T cells sorted from blood, taken in a trial of the OX40 agonist ivuxolimab. CDR3 amino acids: CASSSLPGPDTQYF. DNA of the CDR3: TGCGCCAGCAGCTCCTTACCGGGACCAGATACGCAGTATTTT. The entire variable domain, with the rest obtained from reference TRBV5-1 and TRBJ2-3, is as follows: KAGVTQTPRYLIKTRGQQVTLSCSPISGHRSVSWYQQTPGQGLQFLFEYFSETQRNKGNFPGRFSGRQFSNSRSEMNVSTLELGDSALYLCASSSLPGPDTQYFGPGTRLTVL.